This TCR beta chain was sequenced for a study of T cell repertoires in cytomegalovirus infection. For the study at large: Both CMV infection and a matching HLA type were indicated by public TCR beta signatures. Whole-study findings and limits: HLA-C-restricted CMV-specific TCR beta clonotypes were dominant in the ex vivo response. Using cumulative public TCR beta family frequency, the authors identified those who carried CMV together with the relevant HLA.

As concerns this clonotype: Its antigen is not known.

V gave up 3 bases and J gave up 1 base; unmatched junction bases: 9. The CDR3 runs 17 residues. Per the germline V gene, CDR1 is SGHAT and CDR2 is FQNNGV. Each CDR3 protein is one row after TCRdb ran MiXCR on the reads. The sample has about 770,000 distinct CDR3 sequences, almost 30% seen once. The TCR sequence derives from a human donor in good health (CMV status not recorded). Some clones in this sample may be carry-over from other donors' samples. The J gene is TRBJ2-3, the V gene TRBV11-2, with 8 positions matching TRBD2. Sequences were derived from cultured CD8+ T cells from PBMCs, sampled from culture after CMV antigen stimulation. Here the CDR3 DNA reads TGTGCCAGCAGCTTTAGTAGAAGGCGGGAGGGCACAGATACGCAGTATTTT. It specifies CASSFSRRREGTDTQYF.